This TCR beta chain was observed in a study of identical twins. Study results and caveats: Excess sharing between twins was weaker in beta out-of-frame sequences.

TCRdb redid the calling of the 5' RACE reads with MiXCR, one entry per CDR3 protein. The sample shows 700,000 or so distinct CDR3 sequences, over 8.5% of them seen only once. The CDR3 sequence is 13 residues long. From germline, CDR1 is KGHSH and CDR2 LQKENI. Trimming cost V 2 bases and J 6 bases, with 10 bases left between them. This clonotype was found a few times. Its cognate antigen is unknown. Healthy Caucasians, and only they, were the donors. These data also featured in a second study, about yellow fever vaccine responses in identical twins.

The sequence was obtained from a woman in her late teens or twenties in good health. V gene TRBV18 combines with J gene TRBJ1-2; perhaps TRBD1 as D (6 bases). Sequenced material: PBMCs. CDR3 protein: CASSPNREDGYTF. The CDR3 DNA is TGTGCCAGCTCACCAAACAGGGAGGATGGCTACACCTTC.